What follows are 12 T cell receptor beta chains derived from one specimen sequenced in a study of beta chain features in type 1 diabetes. What these receptors recognize is not known. Broader study findings: Shortening that was moderate but significant affected the TCRB CDR3s of Type 1 diabetes patients in all four CD4+ subsets.

Expressed TCRB transcripts were sequenced after all isolated RNA was converted to cDNA. Repertoires were generated with immunoSEQ multiplex PCR, while TCRdb's copy carries only in-frame clones and drops some. The table lists some 350,000 clones, roughly 14% of them singletons. The sequenced material came from naive CD4+ T cells from blood. These receptor sequences come from a woman younger than 30 with type 1 diabetes.

This clone came up a few times. The chain couples TRBV29-1 to TRBJ2-6; D ambiguous. This CDR3 spans 14 amino acids. V lost 4 bases to trimming and J lost 4 bases, with 11 bases between them. The germline gives CDR1 SQVTM, CDR2 ANQGSEA. The CDR3 nucleotides are TGCAGCGTTGTAGAGGCCGCCGGGGCCAACGTCCTGACTTTC. It codes for CSVVEAAGANVLTF.

This clone has only a few counts. J is TRBJ2-5 and V is TRBV15, with D possibly being TRBD1 (6 bases). CDR3 size: 14 residues. CDR1 and CDR2 (germline): LNHNV, YYDKDF (reference sequence). V gave up 3 bases and J gave up 4 bases, with 12 bases separating them. CDR3: CATSSGPRGETQYF. The CDR3 nucleotides are TGTGCCACCAGCAGTGGTCCCAGGGGAGAGACCCAGTACTTC.

J is TRBJ1-1 and V is TRBV2; 7 nucleotides line up with TRBD1. CDR1 SNHLY and CDR2 FYNNEI come from the germline V gene. V lost 8 bases, J lost 1 base, and 10 bases stayed unmatched. This CDR3 is built from 15 residues. CDR3 region: CASGLQGPPNTEAFF. In nucleotides, the CDR3 is TGTGCCAGCGGGCTACAGGGGCCTCCGAACACTGAAGCTTTCTTT. Together with reference TRBV2 and TRBJ1-1, the CDR3 gives the full variable domain: EPEVTQTPSHQVTQMGQEVILRCVPISNHLYFYWYRQILGQKVEFLVSFYNNEISEKSEIFDDQFSVERPDGSNFTLKIRSTKLEDSAMYFCASGLQGPPNTEAFFGQGTRLTVV.

This clone was counted between two and nine times. This chain uses TRBV7-9 with TRBJ2-6, with D maybe TRBD1 (5 bases). This CDR3 comprises 19 residues. V was shortened by 1 base and J by 0 bases, with 16 bases between the two germline ends. CDR1 is SEHNR and CDR2 is FQNEAQ in the germline V gene (reference sequence). The CDR3: CASSLEGQPTYSGANVLTF. The CDR3 bases are TGTGCCAGCAGCTTAGAAGGACAACCCACCTACTCTGGGGCCAACGTCCTGACTTTC. The variable domain in full, with the rest retrieved from reference TRBV7-9 and TRBJ2-6, is DTGVSQNPRHKITKRGQNVTFRCDPISEHNRLYWYRQTLGQGPEFLTYFQNEAQLEKSRLLSDRFSAERPKGSFSTLEIQRTEQGDSAMYLCASSLEGQPTYSGANVLTFGAGSRLTVL.

The rearrangement links TRBV4-3 to TRBJ2-5; possible D gene TRBD2, 6 bases. Trimming left V 1 base short and J 7 bases short, with 13 bases between. Germline CDR1 reads LGHNA; CDR2 reads YSLEER. There are 14 residues in the CDR3. The CDR3 is CASSQATSRGTQYF. The CDR3 region has the DNA TGCGCCAGCAGCCAAGCGACTAGTAGAGGGACCCAGTACTTC.

The rearrangement joins TRBV7-2 to TRBJ2-1; 8 nucleotides agree with TRBD2. J lost 3 bases, V lost 4 bases, and 11 bases had no gene match. The V gene's germline CDR1 is SGHTA and CDR2 FQGNSA. This CDR3 comprises 17 residues. Here the CDR3 reads CASSSSLSGSVYNEQFF. In DNA form, the CDR3 reads TGTGCCAGCAGCTCATCCTTAAGCGGGAGTGTCTACAATGAGCAGTTCTTC.

This clone has a handful of counts. This chain uses TRBV7-9 with TRBJ2-3; 11 positions match TRBD2. CDR1 SEHNR and CDR2 FQNEAQ come from the germline V gene (reference sequence). V lost 3 bases, J lost 5 bases, and 13 bases stayed unmatched. The CDR3 sequence is 18 residues long. The CDR3 sequence: CASSFRLSSGRVEDTQYF. CDR3 coding DNA: TGTGCCAGCAGCTTCCGACTGAGTAGCGGGAGGGTGGAAGATACGCAGTATTTT.

This clone was found a few times. Written as DNA, the CDR3 is TGTGCCAGCAGCCCTACCAGGTCACAGGGTTTGCCTGGCTACACCTTC. Amino acid sequence: CASSPTRSQGLPGYTF. The chain joins TRBV7-2 to TRBJ1-2; D is possibly TRBD1 (6 bases). The CDR3 is 16 amino acids. CDR1 and CDR2 from the germline V gene are SGHTA and FQGNSA. Trimming removed 5 bases at V and 7 bases at J, with 23 bases between.

The rearrangement links TRBV6-6 to TRBJ2-7; tentative D call: TRBD2 (5 bases). Germline CDR1 is MNHNY and CDR2 is SVGAGI (reference sequence). CDR3 length: 16 amino acids. Trimming took 5 bases from V and 2 from J, leaving 19 bases between them. The DNA for the CDR3 is TGTGCCAGCAGTGGGCTACTAGGATTCCAACCCTACGAGCAGTACGTC. Its protein product is CASSGLLGFQPYEQYV.

The chain couples TRBV6-1 to TRBJ2-7, with 7 bases aligning to TRBD2. Trimming removed 10 bases from V and 2 bases from J; junction bases left unmatched: 5. Germline V gene lookup returns CDR1 MNHNS and CDR2 SASEGT. The CDR3 runs to 12 residues. The chain's CDR3 is CATRGTTYEQYF. In nucleotides, the CDR3 is TGTGCCACGCGGGGGACCACCTACGAGCAGTACTTC.

The CDR3 region is CASSYEGGRSEQYF. The CDR3 coding sequence is TGCGCCAGCAGCTACGAGGGAGGCCGATCCGAGCAGTACTTC. The gene calls are TRBV5-1 and TRBJ2-7; perhaps TRBD2 as D (6 bases). V lost 3 bases to trimming and J lost 6 bases, with 16 bases between them. The CDR3 is 14 residues long. Germline values: CDR1 SGHRS, CDR2 YFSETQ. The full variable domain, completed using reference TRBV5-1 and TRBJ2-7, is KAGVTQTPRYLIKTRGQQVTLSCSPISGHRSVSWYQQTPGQGLQFLFEYFSETQRNKGNFPGRFSGRQFSNSRSEMNVSTLELGDSALYLCASSYEGGRSEQYFGPGTRLTVT.

This clone was counted between two and nine times. This rearrangement joins TRBV15 to TRBJ2-3; TRBD2 matches at 8 bases. The CDR3 extends over 15 amino acids. From germline, CDR1 is LNHNV and CDR2 YYDKDF (reference sequence). Trimming removed 1 base from V and 6 bases from J; junction bases left unmatched: 6. The CDR3 spells CATSRAGLGSDTQYF. The CDR3 DNA sequence: TGTGCCACCAGCAGAGCGGGACTAGGGTCCGATACGCAGTATTTT.